This T cell receptor (beta chain) was documented in a study of beta chain features in type 1 diabetes. CD45RO/CCR7/CD25/CD127/CD95/CD27 separated CD4+ naive, central memory, regulatory and stem cell-like memory cells by sorting. A note on this clone: Its antigen is undetermined.

V trimming: 5 bases; J trimming: 6 bases; junction bases outside the gene matches: 10. The CDR3 is 17 residues long. The germline CDR1 and CDR2 sequences are SGHVS and FNYEAQ. Isolated RNA was reverse transcribed in full, so expressed TCRB transcripts were sequenced. An average roughly 3.6 million reads came from naive, central memory and regulatory T cell samples. The method was immunoSEQ multiplex PCR; TCRdb's version includes in-frame clones alone and lacks a portion of them. The sample has hundreds of thousands of clones; over 12% are singletons. The study, taken as a whole, reports: Lower insertion and higher deletion counts appeared at VDJ junctions in type 1 diabetes patients. Patients with Type 1 diabetes showed moderately but significantly shorter TCRB CDR3s in all four CD4+ subsets.

The specimen sequenced was naive CD4+ T cells from blood. V usage is TRBV7-6 and J usage is TRBJ2-1; TRBD2 aligns across 13 bases. The sequence derives from a man between 18 and 29 years old with type 1 diabetes. Here the CDR3 reads CASSTRPTSGRTNEQFF. The CDR3 DNA reads TGTGCCAGCAGCACCCGCCCGACTAGCGGGAGGACCAATGAGCAGTTCTTC.